Included here is one TCR beta chain sequence, with context. This sample was taken from a study of blood T cell repertoires in COVID-19. Background on the study: Italy, Spain and the United States were the sources of the convalescent and acute COVID-19 samples. Nucleic acid was either cDNA or gDNA, and it came from T cells, B-cell-depleted T cells, or PBMCs.

Germline lookup yields CDR1 GTSNPN and CDR2 SVGIG (reference sequence). V lost 1 base to trimming and J lost 1 base; unmatched junction nucleotides: 6. CDR3 length: 16 amino acids. Authors' data handling: Amplification from reference gene primers served as the basis for estimated nucleated cell counts. The method was immunoSEQ multiplex PCR; TCRdb's version includes in-frame clones alone and lacks a portion of them. The V and J calls and clone size are taken from that table; D and trimming were inferred from the DNA. This repertoire shows about 70,000 clones, about 86% found once; its top ten account for approximately 1.5%.

V is TRBV30 and J is TRBJ2-3, with 9 bases matching TRBD2. The sequenced sample was peripheral blood. The receptor's source is a woman aged 55-70 years with acute or convalescent COVID-19. CDR3 in amino acids: CAWSGIAGAGTDTQYF. In nucleotides, the CDR3 is TGTGCCTGGAGTGGGATAGCGGGGGCCGGCACAGATACGCAGTATTTT.